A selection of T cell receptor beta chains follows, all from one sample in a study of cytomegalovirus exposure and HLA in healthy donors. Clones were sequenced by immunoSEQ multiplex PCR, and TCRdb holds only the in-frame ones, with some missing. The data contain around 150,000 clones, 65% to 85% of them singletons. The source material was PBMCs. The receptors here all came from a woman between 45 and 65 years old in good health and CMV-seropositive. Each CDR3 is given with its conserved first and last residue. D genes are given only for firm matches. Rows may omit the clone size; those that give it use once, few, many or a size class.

CDR3nt: TGTGCCAGCAACCGACAGGGAATGGACACTGAAGCTTTCTTT
CDR3aa: CASNRQGMDTEAFF
j_gene: TRBJ1-1
abundance: .
v_gene: TRBV2
d_gene: TRBD1

CDR3nt: TGTGCCAGCAGTGAAACTTGGGCTGGGTCCCGCTATGGCTACACCTTC
CDR3aa: CASSETWAGSRYGYTF
j_gene: TRBJ1-2
abundance: .
v_gene: TRBV2
d_gene: .

CDR3nt: TGTGCCAGCAGCGCGGATGAGGGCCTCCGGGGTGATGGCTACACCTTC
CDR3aa: CASSADEGLRGDGYTF
j_gene: TRBJ1-2
abundance: .
v_gene: TRBV9
d_gene: .

CDR3nt: TGTGCCAGCAGCGTAGTTCCGGGGGGCGGGGAGCGGTTCTTC
CDR3aa: CASSVVPGGGERFF
j_gene: TRBJ2-1
abundance: .
v_gene: TRBV9
d_gene: .

CDR3nt: TGTGCCAGCGCTCAAGGGGGCGGCAATCAGCCCCAGCATTTT
CDR3aa: CASAQGGGNQPQHF
j_gene: TRBJ1-5
abundance: few
v_gene: TRBV6-5
d_gene: TRBD1

CDR3nt: TGTGCCAGCAGCTGGAAAGGGGATCAGCCCCAGCATTTT
CDR3aa: CASSWKGDQPQHF
j_gene: TRBJ1-5
abundance: .
v_gene: TRBV7-2
d_gene: .

CDR3nt: TGTGCCAGCAGTTACAAGACAGGGGACTCACCCCTCCACTTT
CDR3aa: CASSYKTGDSPLHF
j_gene: TRBJ1-6
abundance: .
v_gene: TRBV6-5
d_gene: TRBD1

CDR3nt: TGTGCCAGCAGGAGGGACATTGAGTACAATGAGCAGTTCTTC
CDR3aa: CASRRDIEYNEQFF
j_gene: TRBJ2-1
abundance: .
v_gene: TRBV6-1
d_gene: .

CDR3nt: TGCAGCGTTGACCCGGCGGGAACCGGGGAGACCCAGTACTTC
CDR3aa: CSVDPAGTGETQYF
j_gene: TRBJ2-5
abundance: .
v_gene: TRBV29-1
d_gene: .

CDR3nt: TGTGCCACCCAAGGGACTAGCGGCTTCGATGAGCAGTTCTTC
CDR3aa: CATQGTSGFDEQFF
j_gene: TRBJ2-1
abundance: .
v_gene: TRBV7-8
d_gene: TRBD2

CDR3nt: TGTGCCAGCAGCTGGGGCGACAGAGCTGGAAACACCATATATTTT
CDR3aa: CASSWGDRAGNTIYF
j_gene: TRBJ1-3
abundance: .
v_gene: TRBV5-4
d_gene: .

CDR3nt: TGCGCCAGCAGCCAATCTGGGGCGGGGGGTGTATACAATGAGCAGTTCTTC
CDR3aa: CASSQSGAGGVYNEQFF
j_gene: TRBJ2-1
abundance: .
v_gene: TRBV4-1
d_gene: TRBD2

CDR3nt: TGTGCCAGCAGTCCGACAGGGGGCAGGACCGGGGAGCTGTTTTTT
CDR3aa: CASSPTGGRTGELFF
j_gene: TRBJ2-2
abundance: .
v_gene: TRBV27
d_gene: TRBD1

CDR3nt: TGCGCCAGCAGTGATGGCGGGGGGATCGCAGATACGCAGTATTTT
CDR3aa: CASSDGGGIADTQYF
j_gene: TRBJ2-3
abundance: .
v_gene: TRBV10-2
d_gene: TRBD2

CDR3nt: TGTGCCAGCAGCTTCCAGGGGATAAGAGGAGAGACCCAGTACTTC
CDR3aa: CASSFQGIRGETQYF
j_gene: TRBJ2-5
abundance: once
v_gene: TRBV11-2
d_gene: .

CDR3nt: TGCGCCAGCAGTGACGGGGGGACCAGGGGCCAGTACTTC
CDR3aa: CASSDGGTRGQYF
j_gene: TRBJ2-5
abundance: .
v_gene: TRBV10-2
d_gene: .

CDR3nt: TGCGCCAGCAGAGACAGGGACCAAGAGACCCAGTACTTC
CDR3aa: CASRDRDQETQYF
j_gene: TRBJ2-5
abundance: .
v_gene: TRBV5-1
d_gene: TRBD1

CDR3nt: TGTGCCAGCAGCTCTGGACTAGCGGGGGAGCAGTACTTC
CDR3aa: CASSSGLAGEQYF
j_gene: TRBJ2-7
abundance: .
v_gene: TRBV7-6
d_gene: TRBD2

CDR3nt: TGTGCCAGCAGCCCGTTCAATCAGCCCCAGCATTTT
CDR3aa: CASSPFNQPQHF
j_gene: TRBJ1-5
abundance: once
v_gene: TRBV7-2
d_gene: .

CDR3nt: TGCGCCAGCAGCTTAGGTAGCGGGGGTCGGGATACGCAGTATTTT
CDR3aa: CASSLGSGGRDTQYF
j_gene: TRBJ2-3
abundance: .
v_gene: TRBV5-1
d_gene: TRBD2

CDR3nt: TGTGCCAGTTCCGAGGTAGGGGGCCCAGCTTTCTTT
CDR3aa: CASSEVGGPAFF
j_gene: TRBJ1-1
abundance: .
v_gene: TRBV19
d_gene: TRBD1

CDR3nt: TGCGCCAGCAGCCAAGATTTAACTAGATCCTACAATGAGCAGTTCTTC
CDR3aa: CASSQDLTRSYNEQFF
j_gene: TRBJ2-1
abundance: once
v_gene: TRBV4-1
d_gene: .

CDR3nt: TGTGCCAGCAGCTTAACGGACAGGGGATGGGGCGGGAAACTGTTTTTT
CDR3aa: CASSLTDRGWGGKLFF
j_gene: TRBJ1-4
abundance: .
v_gene: TRBV7-6
d_gene: TRBD1

CDR3nt: TGTGCCAGCAGCCCCGACAGGAGCTCCTACGAGCAGTACTTC
CDR3aa: CASSPDRSSYEQYF
j_gene: TRBJ2-7
abundance: few
v_gene: TRBV5-4
d_gene: .

CDR3nt: TGTGCCAGCAGTTACGGCGCCGACTTTAATTCACCCCTCCACTTT
CDR3aa: CASSYGADFNSPLHF
j_gene: TRBJ1-6
abundance: .
v_gene: TRBV6-5
d_gene: .

CDR3nt: TGTGCCAGCAGCCCCCAGGCGGGGGGCCAAGAGACCCAGTACTTC
CDR3aa: CASSPQAGGQETQYF
j_gene: TRBJ2-5
abundance: .
v_gene: TRBV7-3
d_gene: TRBD2

CDR3nt: TGCGCCAGCAGCTTCCAGGGGAACACTGAAGCTTTCTTT
CDR3aa: CASSFQGNTEAFF
j_gene: TRBJ1-1
abundance: few
v_gene: TRBV5-1
d_gene: .

CDR3nt: TGTGCCAGCAGCCAAGACAGGGGGAACACTGAAGCTTTCTTT
CDR3aa: CASSQDRGNTEAFF
j_gene: TRBJ1-1
abundance: .
v_gene: TRBV2
d_gene: TRBD1

CDR3nt: TGTGCAAGTCGCTTAGGGGCTCGGGACAGGGGGTTTATCTATGAGCAGTTCTTC
CDR3aa: CASRLGARDRGFIYEQFF
j_gene: TRBJ2-1
abundance: .
v_gene: TRBV12-2
d_gene: .

CDR3nt: TGTGCCAGCACCCGACAGGGCCCCTACAATGAGCAGTTCTTC
CDR3aa: CASTRQGPYNEQFF
j_gene: TRBJ2-1
abundance: .
v_gene: TRBV27
d_gene: TRBD1

CDR3nt: TGTGCCAGCAGTTTCGGACAGGGGCGCTACGAGCAGTACTTC
CDR3aa: CASSFGQGRYEQYF
j_gene: TRBJ2-7
abundance: .
v_gene: TRBV27
d_gene: TRBD1

CDR3nt: TGCGCCAGCAGCCCCGAGGGGACTGGCTACGAGCAGTACTTC
CDR3aa: CASSPEGTGYEQYF
j_gene: TRBJ2-7
abundance: once
v_gene: TRBV5-1
d_gene: .